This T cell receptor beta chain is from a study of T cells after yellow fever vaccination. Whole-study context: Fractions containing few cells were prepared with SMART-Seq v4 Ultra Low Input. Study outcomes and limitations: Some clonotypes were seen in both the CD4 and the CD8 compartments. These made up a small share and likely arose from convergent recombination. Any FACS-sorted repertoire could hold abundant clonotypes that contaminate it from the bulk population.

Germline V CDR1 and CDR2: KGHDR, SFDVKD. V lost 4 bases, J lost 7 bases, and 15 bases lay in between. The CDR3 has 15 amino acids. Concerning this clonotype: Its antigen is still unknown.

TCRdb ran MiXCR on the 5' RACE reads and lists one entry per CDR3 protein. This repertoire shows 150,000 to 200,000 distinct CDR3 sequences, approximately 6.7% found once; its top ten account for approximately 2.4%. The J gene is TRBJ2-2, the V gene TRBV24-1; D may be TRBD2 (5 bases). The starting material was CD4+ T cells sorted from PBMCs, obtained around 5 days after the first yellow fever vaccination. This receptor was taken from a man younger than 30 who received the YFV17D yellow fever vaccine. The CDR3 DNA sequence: TGTGCCACCAGTGACGCTCGGACTGGGGACGGGGAGCTGTTTTTT. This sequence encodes CATSDARTGDGELFF.